What follows describes a single T cell receptor beta chain. The antigen is not known. This record belongs to a study of T-cell reconstitution after alpha-beta-depleted transplantation in children. Whole-study results and caveats: Several hundred graft clones that had expanded were reportedly the source of alpha-beta T cells about two months after transplant. Some patients' high day-60 TCRbeta diversity was traced to surviving recipient T cells and thymic progenitors. T-cell numbers and diversity one year post-transplant derived largely from freshly generated T cells.

This CDR3 is 15 amino acids long. The V end was cut by 6 bases, the J end by 0 bases, with 15 bases between. Germline CDR1 and CDR2: LGHNA and YNFKEQ. The TCRbeta library was prepared with unique molecular identifiers. TCRdb re-derived calls from the PCR reads in MiXCR, one entry per CDR3 protein. Among about 590,000 distinct CDR3 sequences listed, approximately 12% were seen once. This receptor was obtained from a male patient between 5 and 17 years old who had a stem cell transplant for acute myeloid leukemia, so the T cells may come from the graft donor. The sequenced sample was PBMCs, mostly from graft donor cells, obtained 360 days after TCRalphabeta/CD19-depleted stem cell transplant. The chain has TRBV4-2 and TRBJ2-7; D perhaps matches TRBD2 (5 bases). DNA of the CDR3: TGTGCCAGCAGTTGGGGAGAGAGTTCCTCCTACGAGCAGTACTTC. Amino acids: CASSWGESSSYEQYF.